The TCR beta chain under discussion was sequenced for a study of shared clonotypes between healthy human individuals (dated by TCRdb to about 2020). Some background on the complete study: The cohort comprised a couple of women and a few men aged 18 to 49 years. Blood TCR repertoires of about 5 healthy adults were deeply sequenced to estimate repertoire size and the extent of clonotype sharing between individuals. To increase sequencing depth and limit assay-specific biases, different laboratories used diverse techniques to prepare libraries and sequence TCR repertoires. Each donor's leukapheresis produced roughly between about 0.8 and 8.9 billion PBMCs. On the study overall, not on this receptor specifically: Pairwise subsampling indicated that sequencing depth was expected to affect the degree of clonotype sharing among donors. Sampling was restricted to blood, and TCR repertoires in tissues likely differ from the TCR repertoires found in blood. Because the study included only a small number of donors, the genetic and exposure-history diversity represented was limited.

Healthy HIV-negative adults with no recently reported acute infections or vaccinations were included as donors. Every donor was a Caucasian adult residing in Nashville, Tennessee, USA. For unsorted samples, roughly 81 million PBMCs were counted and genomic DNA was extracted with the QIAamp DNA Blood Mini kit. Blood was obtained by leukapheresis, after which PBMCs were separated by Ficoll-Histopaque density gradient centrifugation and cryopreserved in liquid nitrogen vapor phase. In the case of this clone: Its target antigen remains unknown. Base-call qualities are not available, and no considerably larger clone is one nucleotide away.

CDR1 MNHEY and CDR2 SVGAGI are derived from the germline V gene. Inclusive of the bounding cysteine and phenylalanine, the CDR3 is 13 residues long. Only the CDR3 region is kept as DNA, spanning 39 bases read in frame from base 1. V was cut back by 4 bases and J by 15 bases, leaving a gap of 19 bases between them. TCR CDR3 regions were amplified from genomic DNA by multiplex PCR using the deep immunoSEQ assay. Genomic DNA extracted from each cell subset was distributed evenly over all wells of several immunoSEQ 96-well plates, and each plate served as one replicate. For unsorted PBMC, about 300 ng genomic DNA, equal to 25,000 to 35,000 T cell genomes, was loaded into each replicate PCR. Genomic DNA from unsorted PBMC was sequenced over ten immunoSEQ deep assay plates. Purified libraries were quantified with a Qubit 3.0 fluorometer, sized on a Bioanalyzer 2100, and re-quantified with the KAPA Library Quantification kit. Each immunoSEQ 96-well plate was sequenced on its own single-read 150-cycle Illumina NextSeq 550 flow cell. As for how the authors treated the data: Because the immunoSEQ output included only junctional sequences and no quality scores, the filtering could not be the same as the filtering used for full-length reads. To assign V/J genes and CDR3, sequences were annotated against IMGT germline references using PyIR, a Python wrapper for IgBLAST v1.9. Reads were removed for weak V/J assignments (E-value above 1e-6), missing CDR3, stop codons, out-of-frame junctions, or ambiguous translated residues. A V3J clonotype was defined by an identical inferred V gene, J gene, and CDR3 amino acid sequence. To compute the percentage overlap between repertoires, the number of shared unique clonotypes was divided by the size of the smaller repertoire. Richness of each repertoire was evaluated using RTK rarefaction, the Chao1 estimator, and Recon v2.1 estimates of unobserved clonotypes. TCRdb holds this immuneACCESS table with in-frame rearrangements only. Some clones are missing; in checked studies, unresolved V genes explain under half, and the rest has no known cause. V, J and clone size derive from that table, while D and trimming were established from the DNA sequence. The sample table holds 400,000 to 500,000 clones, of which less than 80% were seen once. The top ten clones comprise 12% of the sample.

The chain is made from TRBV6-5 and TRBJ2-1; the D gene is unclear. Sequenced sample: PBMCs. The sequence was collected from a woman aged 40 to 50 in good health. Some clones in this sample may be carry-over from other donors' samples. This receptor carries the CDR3 CASSSSDGARRFF. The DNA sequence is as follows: TGTGCCAGCAGTTCTTCTGACGGAGCCCGTCGGTTCTTC.